These 20 T cell receptor beta chains were all obtained from the same sample, sequenced in a study of blood T cell repertoires in COVID-19. The assay was immunoSEQ multiplex PCR, and TCRdb's table has in-frame clones only and misses some. The sample has under 200,000 clones; around four fifths are singletons. The sequencing input was PBMCs or T cells enriched from blood (not recorded which). Receptors originate from a woman aged 55 to 70 who had recovered from COVID-19.

V gene TRBV2 combines with J gene TRBJ2-1, with D perhaps matching TRBD1 (5 bases). The V gene's germline CDR1 is SNHLY and CDR2 FYNNEI. The CDR3 has 14 amino acids. Between the trimmed V and J ends, which lost 3 bases and 6 bases, there was a span of 12 bases. The chain's CDR3 is CASSEGQYTNEQFF. Written as DNA, the CDR3 is TGTGCCAGCAGTGAGGGGCAGTACACCAATGAGCAGTTCTTC.

This sequence joins TRBV5-1 and TRBJ2-5, with D unclear. This CDR3 contains 14 residues. The V end was cut by 2 bases, the J end by 2 bases, with 10 bases between. The V gene's germline CDR1 is SGHRS and CDR2 YFSETQ. CDR3 residues: CASSFLSIQETQYF. CDR3 nucleotides: TGCGCCAGCAGCTTTTTGTCTATACAAGAGACCCAGTACTTC. Drawing the rest from reference TRBV5-1 and TRBJ2-5, the complete variable domain is KAGVTQTPRYLIKTRGQQVTLSCSPISGHRSVSWYQQTPGQGLQFLFEYFSETQRNKGNFPGRFSGRQFSNSRSEMNVSTLELGDSALYLCASSFLSIQETQYFGPGTRLLVL.

The chain links TRBV30 to TRBJ1-1; 8 nucleotides match TRBD1. Germline CDR1 and CDR2: GTSNPN and SVGIG (reference sequence). V trimming: 3 bases; J trimming: 7 bases; junction bases outside the gene matches: 4. This CDR3 has 12 amino acids. The CDR3 spells CAWSQTGDEAFF. CDR3 DNA sequence: TGTGCCTGGAGCCAGACAGGGGATGAAGCTTTCTTT.

V usage is TRBV14 and J usage is TRBJ1-1; D might be TRBD1 (6 bases). V gave up 4 bases and J gave up 4 bases, with 10 bases separating them. From germline, CDR1 is SGHDN and CDR2 FVKESK. The CDR3 contains 13 residues. CDR3 nucleotides: TGTGCCAGCAGCCGGAACAGGGCCACTGAAGCTTTCTTT. Its translation: CASSRNRATEAFF.

The CDR3: CASSQDVGGPPTRSYNEQFF. As DNA, the CDR3 is TGTGCCAGCAGCCAAGATGTGGGGGGACCCCCCACTCGCTCCTACAATGAGCAGTTCTTC. The chain recombines TRBV4-2 with TRBJ2-1; perhaps TRBD2 as D (6 bases). Germline-derived CDR1 and CDR2 are LGHNA and YNFKEQ. This CDR3 is 20 amino acids long. V was cut by 0 bases and J by 0 bases, with 21 bases left in between.

The chain has TRBV7-2 and TRBJ1-2, with D hard to call. Trimming removed 2 bases at V and 0 bases at J, with 7 bases between. CDR3 length: 14 amino acids. Germline V CDR1 and CDR2: SGHTA, FQGNSA. This CDR3 reads CASSLTATNYGYTF. The CDR3 region has the DNA TGTGCCAGCAGCTTAACAGCCACTAACTATGGCTACACCTTC. Drawing the rest from reference TRBV7-2 and TRBJ1-2, the complete variable domain is GAGVSQSPSNKVTEKGKDVELRCDPISGHTALYWYRQSLGQGLEFLIYFQGNSAPDKSGLPSDRFSAERTGGSVSTLTIQRTQQEDSAVYLCASSLTATNYGYTFGSGTRLTVV.

The gene calls are TRBV12-5 and TRBJ2-1; tentative D call: TRBD1 (6 bases). The germline V gene encodes CDR1 LGHNT and CDR2 FRNRAP. The CDR3 totals 15 residues. The V gene lost 0 bases and the J gene lost 4 bases, with 10 bases spanning the gap. The DNA for the CDR3 is TGTGCTAGTGGTTTGGTCACAGGGAGATACAATGAGCAGTTCTTC. This sequence encodes CASGLVTGRYNEQFF. Drawing the rest from reference TRBV12-5 and TRBJ2-1, the complete variable domain is DARVTQTPRHKVTEMGQEVTMRCQPILGHNTVFWYRQTMMQGLELLAYFRNRAPLDDSGMPKDRFSAEMPDATLATLKIQPSEPRDSAVYFCASGLVTGRYNEQFFGPGTRLTVL.

The J gene is TRBJ1-2, the V gene TRBV21-1; TRBD1, as called in the table, went unchecked against the DNA. TRBV21-1 is a documented pseudogene. The CDR3 is 16 amino acids. The CDR3 loop reads CASSKTTGQAVFCYTF. The CDR3 DNA reads TGTGCCAGCAGCAAAACAACCGGACAAGCCGTCTTTTGCTACACCTTC.

Only one count was recorded for this clone. Here the CDR3 reads CASGTGGPNGYTF. As DNA, the CDR3 is TGTGCTAGTGGTACAGGGGGGCCGAACGGCTACACCTTC. The V and J genes are TRBV12-5 and TRBJ1-2; 8 bases line up with TRBD1. The J segment lost 8 bases and the V segment lost 5 bases, leaving 7 bases of the junction unmatched. The CDR3 contains 13 residues. CDR1 LGHNT and CDR2 FRNRAP come from the germline V gene.

This chain connects TRBV18 to TRBJ1-1; D may be TRBD1 (6 bases). CDR3 length equals 14 residues. Germline CDR1 is KGHSH and CDR2 is LQKENI. V lost 6 bases and J 0 bases, leaving 11 bases between the germline ends. In DNA form, the CDR3 reads TGTGCCAGCTCCCGCGGACAGTTGAACACTGAAGCTTTCTTT. This codes for CASSRGQLNTEAFF.

The table lists this clone with a few counts. V is TRBV25-1 and J is TRBJ2-7; D is ambiguous. CDR1 is MGHDK, CDR2 SYGVNS, per germline. CDR3 length equals 15 residues. V was trimmed by 2 bases and J by 5 bases, leaving 16 bases between them. In DNA, the CDR3 is TGTGCCAGCAGTGAACCCGCAGGTCTACGGAACGAGCAGTACTTC. This gives the protein CASSEPAGLRNEQYF.

This chain connects TRBV5-8 to TRBJ1-5, with 7 bases aligning to TRBD1. CDR1 is SGHTS, CDR2 YDEGEE, per germline. This CDR3 has 15 amino acids. With 4 bases clipped from V and 0 bases from J, the junction kept 4 bases outside the gene matches. This CDR3 is CASSLGQVSNQPQHF. The CDR3 DNA reads as TGTGCCAGCAGCCTCGGACAGGTTAGCAATCAGCCCCAGCATTTT.

The chain combines TRBV24-1 with TRBJ1-2; D gene uncertain. Germline V gene data show CDR1 as KGHDR and CDR2 as SFDVKD. This CDR3 contains 11 residues. V lost 8 bases and J 4 bases, leaving 7 bases between the germline ends. The CDR3 coding sequence is TGTGCCACCAACGGAGGCTATGGCTACACCTTC. Its translation: CATNGGYGYTF.

The rearrangement links TRBV11-2 to TRBJ1-3, with 9 bases identical to TRBD1. Germline CDR1 reads SGHAT; CDR2 reads FQNNGV. This CDR3 has 16 amino acids. The V and J ends lost 5 bases and 4 bases, in that order; junction bases with no gene match: 9. CDR3 nucleotide sequence: TGTGCCAGCAGCGCGTGGACAGGGGCGGGAGGAAACACCATATATTTT. Its translation is CASSAWTGAGGNTIYF.

J is TRBJ1-2 and V is TRBV19; D uncertain. Trimming pared 4 bases from V and 0 bases from J, leaving 9 bases between. Germline CDR1 LNHDA, CDR2 SQIVND (reference sequence). The CDR3 is made up of 14 amino acids. The CDR3 reads CASSRTGTNYGYTF. Here the CDR3 DNA reads TGTGCCAGTAGTAGGACGGGAACTAACTATGGCTACACCTTC.

The chain joins TRBV3-1 (or the pseudogene TRBV3-2) to TRBJ1-1; no firm D call. Germline V gene data show CDR1 as LGHDT and CDR2 as YNNKEL (reference sequence). V was trimmed by 3 bases and J by 4 bases, leaving 15 bases between them. The CDR3 loop spans 15 amino acids. CDR3 in DNA: TGTGCCAGCAGCCAGATGGCGGGATCGGGCACTGAAGCTTTCTTT. It yields the protein CASSQMAGSGTEAFF.

This clone was counted once. This chain connects TRBV29-1 to TRBJ2-1; TRBD2 might be the D (6 bases). V lost 3 bases to trimming and J lost 8 bases, with 11 bases between them. CDR1 is SQVTM, CDR2 ANQGSEA, per germline. This CDR3 contains 12 residues. CDR3 DNA sequence: TGCAGCGTTGACGGGAGATTGGATGAGCAGTTCTTC. Its translation: CSVDGRLDEQFF.

This chain connects TRBV28 to TRBJ1-2; TRBD1 matches 7 bases. V lost 5 bases and J lost 2; bases outside the gene matches: 5. The CDR3 is 14 residues long. Germline-derived CDR1 and CDR2 are MDHEN and SYDVKM. CDR3 loop: CASSGCRGNYGYTF. In nucleotides, the CDR3 is TGTGCCAGCAGTGGATGCAGGGGGAACTATGGCTACACCTTC.

The V gene is TRBV19, the J gene TRBJ2-1, with TRBD2 matching over 14 bases. The germline V gene encodes CDR1 LNHDA and CDR2 SQIVND (reference sequence). Trimming took 6 bases from V and 3 from J; bases not matched to a gene: 13. The CDR3 totals 19 residues. CDR3 nucleotides: TGTGCCAGTAGAACAACCGGGACTAGCGGGGGCCCCGGCTACAATGAGCAGTTCTTC. It translates to CASRTTGTSGGPGYNEQFF.

The rearrangement links TRBV24-1 to TRBJ1-1; 9 bases match TRBD1. CDR1 and CDR2 (germline): KGHDR, SFDVKD. The CDR3 spans 13 residues. V was pared by 7 bases and J by 3 bases, with 2 bases of the junction left unmatched. CDR3 nucleotides: TGTGCCACCAGCCGGACAGGGGACACTGAAGCTTTCTTT. Encoded protein: CATSRTGDTEAFF.